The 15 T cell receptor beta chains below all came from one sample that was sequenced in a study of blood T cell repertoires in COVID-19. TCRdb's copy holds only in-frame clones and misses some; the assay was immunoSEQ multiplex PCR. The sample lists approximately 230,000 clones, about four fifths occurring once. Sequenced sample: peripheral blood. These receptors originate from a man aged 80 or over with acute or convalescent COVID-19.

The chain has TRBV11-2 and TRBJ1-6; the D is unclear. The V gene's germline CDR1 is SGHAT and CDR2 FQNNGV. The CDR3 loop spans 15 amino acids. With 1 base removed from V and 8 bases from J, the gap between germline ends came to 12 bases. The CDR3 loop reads CASSLGPGIDSPLHF. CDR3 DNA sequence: TGTGCCAGCAGCTTAGGGCCAGGAATTGATTCACCCCTCCACTTT.

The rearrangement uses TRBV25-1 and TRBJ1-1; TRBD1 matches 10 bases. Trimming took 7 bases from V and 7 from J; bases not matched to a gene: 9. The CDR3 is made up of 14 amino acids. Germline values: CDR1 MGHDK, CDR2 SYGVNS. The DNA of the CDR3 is TGTGCCAGCACCCGGGACAGGGGATTGGATGAAGCTTTCTTT. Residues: CASTRDRGLDEAFF.

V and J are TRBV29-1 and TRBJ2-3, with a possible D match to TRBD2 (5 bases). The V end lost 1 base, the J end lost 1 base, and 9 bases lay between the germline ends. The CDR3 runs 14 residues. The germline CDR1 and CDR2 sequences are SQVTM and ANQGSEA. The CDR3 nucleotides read TGCAGCGTTGAAGGCGGGTTCGGCACAGATACGCAGTATTTT. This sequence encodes CSVEGGFGTDTQYF.

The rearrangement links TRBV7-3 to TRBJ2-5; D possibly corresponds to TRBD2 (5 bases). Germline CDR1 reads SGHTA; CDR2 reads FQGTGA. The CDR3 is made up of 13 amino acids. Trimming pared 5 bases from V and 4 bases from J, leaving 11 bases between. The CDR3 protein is CASSLGLGETQYF. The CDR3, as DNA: TGTGCCAGCAGCCTAGGACTGGGAGAGACCCAGTACTTC.

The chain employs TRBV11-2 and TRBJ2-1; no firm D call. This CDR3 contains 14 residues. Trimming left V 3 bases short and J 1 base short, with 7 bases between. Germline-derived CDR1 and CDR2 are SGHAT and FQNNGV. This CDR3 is CASSFLQSYNEQFF. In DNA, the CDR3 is TGTGCCAGCAGCTTTTTACAGTCCTACAATGAGCAGTTCTTC.

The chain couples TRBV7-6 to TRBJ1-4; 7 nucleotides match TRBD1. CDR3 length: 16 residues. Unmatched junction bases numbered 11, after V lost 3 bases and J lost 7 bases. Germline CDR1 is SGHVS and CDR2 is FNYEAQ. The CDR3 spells CASSFLKRGPGEKLFF. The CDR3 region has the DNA TGTGCCAGCAGCTTTCTTAAAAGGGGGCCAGGTGAAAAACTGTTTTTT. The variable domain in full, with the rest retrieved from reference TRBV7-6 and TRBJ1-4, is GAGVSQSPRYKVTKRGQDVALRCDPISGHVSLYWYRQALGQGPEFLTYFNYEAQQDKSGLPNDRFSAERPEGSISTLTIQRTEQRDSAMYRCASSFLKRGPGEKLFFGSGTQLSVL.

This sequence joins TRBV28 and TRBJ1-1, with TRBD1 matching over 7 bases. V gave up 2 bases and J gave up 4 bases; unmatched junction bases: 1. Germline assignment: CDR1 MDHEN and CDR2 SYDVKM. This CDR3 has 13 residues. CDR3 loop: CASSLDRVTEAFF. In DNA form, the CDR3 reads TGTGCCAGCAGTTTAGACAGGGTCACTGAAGCTTTCTTT.

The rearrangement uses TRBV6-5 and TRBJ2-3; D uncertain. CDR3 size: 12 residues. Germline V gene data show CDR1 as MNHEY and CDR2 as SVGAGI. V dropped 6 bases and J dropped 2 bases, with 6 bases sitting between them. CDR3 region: CASSSHTDTQYF. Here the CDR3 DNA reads TGTGCCAGCAGCTCACACACAGATACGCAGTATTTT.

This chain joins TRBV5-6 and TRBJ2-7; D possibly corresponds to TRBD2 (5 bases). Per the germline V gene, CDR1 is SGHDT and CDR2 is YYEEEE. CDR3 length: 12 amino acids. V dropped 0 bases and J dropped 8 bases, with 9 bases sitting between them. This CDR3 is CASSLVRGKQYF. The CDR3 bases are TGTGCCAGCAGCTTGGTGAGAGGGAAGCAGTACTTC.

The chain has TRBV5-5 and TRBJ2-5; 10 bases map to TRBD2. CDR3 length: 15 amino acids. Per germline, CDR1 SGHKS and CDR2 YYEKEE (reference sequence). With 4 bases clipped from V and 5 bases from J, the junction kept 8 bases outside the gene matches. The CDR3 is CASSNLAGAWETQYF. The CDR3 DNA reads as TGTGCCAGCAGCAACCTAGCGGGAGCATGGGAGACCCAGTACTTC.

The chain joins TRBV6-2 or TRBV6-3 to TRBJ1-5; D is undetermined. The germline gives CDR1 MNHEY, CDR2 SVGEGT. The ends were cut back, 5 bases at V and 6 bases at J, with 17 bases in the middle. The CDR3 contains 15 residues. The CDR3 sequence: CASSQIQRGSQPQHF. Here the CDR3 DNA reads TGTGCCAGCAGTCAGATACAACGAGGTAGTCAGCCCCAGCATTTT.

CDR3 region: CASSRQLLSPLHF. The DNA for the CDR3 is TGTGCCAGCAGTCGACAGTTACTCTCACCCCTCCACTTT. The chain uses TRBV28 and TRBJ1-6; D perhaps matches TRBD1 (5 bases). Looked up from germline, CDR1 is MDHEN and CDR2 is SYDVKM. The CDR3 has 13 amino acids. Trimming removed 5 bases from V and 10 bases from J, with 12 bases in between.

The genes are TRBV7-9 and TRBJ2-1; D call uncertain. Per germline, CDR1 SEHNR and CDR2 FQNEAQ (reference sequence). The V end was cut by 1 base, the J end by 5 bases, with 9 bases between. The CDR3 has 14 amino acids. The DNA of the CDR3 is TGTGCCAGCAGCTTAGTTAGCAGACACAATGAGCAGTTCTTC. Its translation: CASSLVSRHNEQFF.

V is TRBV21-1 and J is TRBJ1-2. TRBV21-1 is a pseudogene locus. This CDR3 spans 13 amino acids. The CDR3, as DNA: TGTGCCAGCAGCGAAACCCTATCCCGAGGCTACACCTTC. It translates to CASSETLSRGYTF.

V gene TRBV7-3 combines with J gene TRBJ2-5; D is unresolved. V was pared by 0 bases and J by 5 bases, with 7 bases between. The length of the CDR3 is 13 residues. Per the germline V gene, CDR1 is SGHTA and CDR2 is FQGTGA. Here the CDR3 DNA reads TGTGCCAGCAGCTTAACCCCCTCGGAGACCCAGTACTTC. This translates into CASSLTPSETQYF.